These T cell receptor beta chains were read from a single sample in a study of blood T cell repertoires in COVID-19. Using immunoSEQ multiplex PCR, the repertoire was profiled, and TCRdb retains in-frame clones only, with some absent. This table has approximately 100,000 clones, 75% to 90% appearing once. Sequenced material: peripheral blood. These receptors were taken from an elderly woman with acute or convalescent COVID-19. The CDR3 runs from the conserved cysteine through the conserved F or W. Each record gives: CDR3 DNA, CDR3 protein, J gene, D gene, CDR3 length, V gene, clone size. A D gene is named only where the DNA matches it firmly. A row's size may be missing; if present it is once, few, many or a size class.

CDR3nt: TGTGCCAGCAGTTACGCCGTCGGGGGGAATAGCGTAATAAGCTCCTACGAGCAGTACTTC
CDR3aa: CASSYAVGGNSVISSYEQYF
j_gene: TRBJ2-7
d_gene: TRBD2
len: 20
v_gene: TRBV6-2/TRBV6-3
abundance: .

CDR3nt: TGCGCCAGCAGCCTCCTGACGACAGGGATGGGCACCGGGGAGCTGTTTTTT
CDR3aa: CASSLLTTGMGTGELFF
j_gene: TRBJ2-2
d_gene: TRBD1
len: 17
v_gene: TRBV4-1
abundance: once

CDR3nt: TGTGCCAGCAGCCAAGAAACAGGGGGGTATGGCTACACCTTC
CDR3aa: CASSQETGGYGYTF
j_gene: TRBJ1-2
d_gene: TRBD1
len: 14
v_gene: TRBV14
abundance: .

CDR3nt: TGTGCTAGTGGTTTTCGGGAGTGGGGCAATCCAGGGAACACTGAAGCTTTCTTT
CDR3aa: CASGFREWGNPGNTEAFF
j_gene: TRBJ1-1
d_gene: .
len: 18
v_gene: TRBV12-5
abundance: .

CDR3nt: TGCGCCAGCAGCTTGTTCCGCGGGGGCACCACAAATGAGCAGTTCTTC
CDR3aa: CASSLFRGGTTNEQFF
j_gene: TRBJ2-1
d_gene: .
len: 16
v_gene: TRBV5-1
abundance: .

CDR3nt: TGTGCCAGCAGCGTAGGCCTATGGGAGTCCTACGAGCAGTACTTC
CDR3aa: CASSVGLWESYEQYF
j_gene: TRBJ2-7
d_gene: .
len: 15
v_gene: TRBV5-8
abundance: once

CDR3nt: TGTGCCAGCAGTACACAGGGACAAGAAGCCGGGGAGCTGTTTTTT
CDR3aa: CASSTQGQEAGELFF
j_gene: TRBJ2-2
d_gene: .
len: 15
v_gene: TRBV28
abundance: few

CDR3nt: TGTGCCAGAGACAGGGGCTGCCCCTTAATGAACACTGAAGCTTTCTTT
CDR3aa: CARDRGCPLMNTEAFF
j_gene: TRBJ1-1
d_gene: TRBD1
len: 16
v_gene: TRBV27
abundance: .

CDR3nt: TGCGCCACAGGGGCAGGAGCAGAGACCGGAATGCACTTT
CDR3aa: CATGAGAETGMHF
j_gene: TRBJ1-6
d_gene: .
len: 13
v_gene: TRBV10-2
abundance: once

CDR3nt: TGTGCCAGCAGCTTAAATGACAGAGCCATGAACACTGAAGCTTTCTTT
CDR3aa: CASSLNDRAMNTEAFF
j_gene: TRBJ1-1
d_gene: .
len: 16
v_gene: TRBV11-2
abundance: .

CDR3nt: TGTGCCAGCAGACCCCGAGACGGGGACACTGAAGCTTTCTTT
CDR3aa: CASRPRDGDTEAFF
j_gene: TRBJ1-1
d_gene: .
len: 14
v_gene: TRBV13
abundance: .

CDR3nt: TGTGCCAGCAGAACAGGGGGCACGACTGAAGCTTTCTTT
CDR3aa: CASRTGGTTEAFF
j_gene: TRBJ1-1
d_gene: TRBD1
len: 13
v_gene: TRBV12-3/TRBV12-4
abundance: .

CDR3nt: TGTGCCAGCAGAGAAGCCACAGGGGGTATCAGTCAGCCCCAGCATTTT
CDR3aa: CASREATGGISQPQHF
j_gene: TRBJ1-5
d_gene: TRBD1
len: 16
v_gene: TRBV2
abundance: .

CDR3nt: TGTGCCAGCGGATCTTCAGCGGGGGGGCGTGATGAGCAGTTCTTC
CDR3aa: CASGSSAGGRDEQFF
j_gene: TRBJ2-1
d_gene: TRBD2
len: 15
v_gene: TRBV6-7
abundance: few

CDR3nt: TGTGCCAGCAGCCAAGAATCTAGGGGGGGGGAAAAACTGTTTTTT
CDR3aa: CASSQESRGGEKLFF
j_gene: TRBJ1-4
d_gene: .
len: 15
v_gene: TRBV3-1/TRBV3-2
abundance: few

CDR3nt: TGTGCCAGCAGCGCGTCCGGGACAGGGAGAACTGAAGCTTTCTTT
CDR3aa: CASSASGTGRTEAFF
j_gene: TRBJ1-1
d_gene: TRBD1
len: 15
v_gene: TRBV28
abundance: once

CDR3nt: TGTGCCAGCTCACCCCAGGAGGGGGCGATCACTGAAGCTTTCTTT
CDR3aa: CASSPQEGAITEAFF
j_gene: TRBJ1-1
d_gene: TRBD1
len: 15
v_gene: TRBV18
abundance: .

CDR3nt: TGTGCCAGCACCCGGAGCGGGGAAGAGACCCAGTACTTC
CDR3aa: CASTRSGEETQYF
j_gene: TRBJ2-5
d_gene: TRBD2
len: 13
v_gene: TRBV18
abundance: few

CDR3nt: TGTGCCAGCAGCTTAGGGACAGGGGGCCCGGGCGAGCAGTACTTC
CDR3aa: CASSLGTGGPGEQYF
j_gene: TRBJ2-7
d_gene: TRBD1
len: 15
v_gene: TRBV11-2
abundance: .

CDR3nt: TGTGCCAGCAGCCCGGACGGACAGAGGAACTATGGCTACACCTTC
CDR3aa: CASSPDGQRNYGYTF
j_gene: TRBJ1-2
d_gene: .
len: 15
v_gene: TRBV7-9
abundance: .

CDR3nt: TGTGCCAGCAGTTTTCAGGGGAATTCACCCCTCCACTTT
CDR3aa: CASSFQGNSPLHF
j_gene: TRBJ1-6
d_gene: .
len: 13
v_gene: TRBV12-3/TRBV12-4
abundance: few

CDR3nt: TGCAGTGCTAGTTTTCAGGGATCGGCCAAAAACATTCAGTACTTC
CDR3aa: CSASFQGSAKNIQYF
j_gene: TRBJ2-4
d_gene: .
len: 15
v_gene: TRBV20-1
abundance: .

CDR3nt: TGTGCCAGTAGTATAACAGGGTACACTGAAGCTTTCTTT
CDR3aa: CASSITGYTEAFF
j_gene: TRBJ1-1
d_gene: .
len: 13
v_gene: TRBV19
abundance: .

CDR3nt: TGCGCCAGCAGCCTGACTAGCGGGGGGGCTAGCACCGGGGAGCTGTTTTTT
CDR3aa: CASSLTSGGASTGELFF
j_gene: TRBJ2-2
d_gene: TRBD2
len: 17
v_gene: TRBV5-1
abundance: .

CDR3nt: TGTGCCAGCAGCTACCGAGACAGGGGCACTGAAGCTTTCTTT
CDR3aa: CASSYRDRGTEAFF
j_gene: TRBJ1-1
d_gene: TRBD1
len: 14
v_gene: TRBV3-1/TRBV3-2
abundance: .

CDR3nt: TGCGCCAGCAGCCTCCGGGACAGGGGGCTGGGGGACACTGAAGCTTTCTTT
CDR3aa: CASSLRDRGLGDTEAFF
j_gene: TRBJ1-1
d_gene: TRBD1
len: 17
v_gene: TRBV4-1
abundance: .

CDR3nt: TGTGCCAGCAGCGGAGCTCCAATTCGCGAAAAACTGTTTTTT
CDR3aa: CASSGAPIREKLFF
j_gene: TRBJ1-4
d_gene: .
len: 14
v_gene: TRBV5-6
abundance: few

CDR3nt: TGTGCCAGTAGTGGGACGGGGGGCGTCTATGGCTACACCTTC
CDR3aa: CASSGTGGVYGYTF
j_gene: TRBJ1-2
d_gene: .
len: 14
v_gene: TRBV19
abundance: .

CDR3nt: TGTGCCAGCAGTGTGAAGGCCCGGGGGGTTGGCTACACCTTC
CDR3aa: CASSVKARGVGYTF
j_gene: TRBJ1-2
d_gene: .
len: 14
v_gene: TRBV5-6
abundance: .

CDR3nt: TGTGCCAGCAGTTTAAACAACAGGGCGTATGGCTACACCTTC
CDR3aa: CASSLNNRAYGYTF
j_gene: TRBJ1-2
d_gene: .
len: 14
v_gene: TRBV28
abundance: .

CDR3nt: TGTGCCAGCAGTCGGGCACTGGGGCAGGGGAACGAGCAGTACTTC
CDR3aa: CASSRALGQGNEQYF
j_gene: TRBJ2-7
d_gene: .
len: 15
v_gene: TRBV5-5
abundance: .

CDR3nt: TGTGCCAGCAGCCAAGCTTGGGGACAAAGGTTTTATGGCTACACCTTC
CDR3aa: CASSQAWGQRFYGYTF
j_gene: TRBJ1-2
d_gene: .
len: 16
v_gene: TRBV3-1/TRBV3-2
abundance: .

CDR3nt: TGTGCCAGCAGTGGACAGGGTTTCAATCAGCCCCAGCATTTT
CDR3aa: CASSGQGFNQPQHF
j_gene: TRBJ1-5
d_gene: TRBD1
len: 14
v_gene: TRBV2
abundance: .

CDR3nt: TGTGCCAGCTCACCACCGTTTTCAGGGGGGTGGAACAATGAGCAGTTCTTC
CDR3aa: CASSPPFSGGWNNEQFF
j_gene: TRBJ2-1
d_gene: .
len: 17
v_gene: TRBV18
abundance: .

CDR3nt: TGCGCCAGCAGCCAAGAGTTCGGGGAGGAGCAGTTCTTC
CDR3aa: CASSQEFGEEQFF
j_gene: TRBJ2-1
d_gene: .
len: 13
v_gene: TRBV4-1
abundance: .

CDR3nt: TGTGCCTTCTCGAGCTGGGAGTACGAGCAGTACTTC
CDR3aa: CAFSSWEYEQYF
j_gene: TRBJ2-7
d_gene: .
len: 12
v_gene: TRBV30
abundance: .

CDR3nt: TGTGCCAGCAGTTTACTACTGGGGCATGGCTACACCTTC
CDR3aa: CASSLLLGHGYTF
j_gene: TRBJ1-2
d_gene: .
len: 13
v_gene: TRBV12-3/TRBV12-4
abundance: .

CDR3nt: TGTGCCAGCTCACCGGGGCAAACTAATGAAAAACTGTTTTTT
CDR3aa: CASSPGQTNEKLFF
j_gene: TRBJ1-4
d_gene: .
len: 14
v_gene: TRBV18
abundance: .

CDR3nt: TGTGCCAGCTCACAGGGACAGGCCTCTGGAAACACCATATATTTT
CDR3aa: CASSQGQASGNTIYF
j_gene: TRBJ1-3
d_gene: TRBD1
len: 15
v_gene: TRBV18
abundance: .

CDR3nt: TGCAGCGTTAAAGTAACATCTAGCACAGATACGCAGTATTTT
CDR3aa: CSVKVTSSTDTQYF
j_gene: TRBJ2-3
d_gene: .
len: 14
v_gene: TRBV29-1
abundance: .

CDR3nt: TGCAGTGCTAGTGGTCAACAGGGGGCGAACACCGGGGAGCTGTTTTTT
CDR3aa: CSASGQQGANTGELFF
j_gene: TRBJ2-2
d_gene: TRBD1
len: 16
v_gene: TRBV20-1
abundance: .

CDR3nt: TGCGCCAGCAGACCTAGCGGGGGTCGGGACGAGCAGTACTTC
CDR3aa: CASRPSGGRDEQYF
j_gene: TRBJ2-7
d_gene: TRBD2
len: 14
v_gene: TRBV5-1
abundance: .

CDR3nt: TGTGCCAGCAGAGACAGGGGTACAGATACGCAGTATTTT
CDR3aa: CASRDRGTDTQYF
j_gene: TRBJ2-3
d_gene: TRBD1
len: 13
v_gene: TRBV7-9
abundance: few

CDR3nt: TGTGCCAGCAGCCCTAGCGGGGTCTCCTACGAGCAGTACTTC
CDR3aa: CASSPSGVSYEQYF
j_gene: TRBJ2-7
d_gene: TRBD2
len: 14
v_gene: TRBV7-2
abundance: .

CDR3nt: TGTGCCAGCAGGCCACAGGATTTGGGCAATCAGCCCCAGCATTTT
CDR3aa: CASRPQDLGNQPQHF
j_gene: TRBJ1-5
d_gene: .
len: 15
v_gene: TRBV6-6
abundance: .